This is a list of T cell receptor beta chains from one sample in a study of T cell responses to AZD1222 COVID-19 vaccine. Sequencing was performed with immunoSEQ multiplex PCR; in TCRdb, only in-frame clones are kept and a portion is missing. This table has fewer than 110,000 clones, approximately 90% appearing once. The sequencing used peripheral blood, collected on day 0 of AZD1222 vaccination. These receptors came from an adult in good health. Both conserved end residues are part of each CDR3. The D gene is left open where the match is weak. Only some rows state a clone size, as once, few, many or a class for expanded clones.

V	J	D	size	CDR3	DNA
TRBV5-4	TRBJ1-2	NA	NA	CASSLGLDDYGYTF	TGTGCCAGCAGCTTGGGCTTAGATGACTATGGCTACACCTTC
TRBV7-9	TRBJ2-7	NA	once	CASSSDIPYEQYF	TGTGCCAGCAGCTCAGACATACCCTACGAGCAGTACTTC
TRBV7-2	TRBJ1-1	NA	once	CASSKDGNTEAFF	TGTGCCAGCAGCAAGGACGGTAACACTGAAGCTTTCTTT
TRBV27	TRBJ1-6	NA	NA	CASSLVHTPESPLHF	TGTGCCAGCAGTTTAGTTCACACGCCTGAATCACCCCTCCACTTT
TRBV6-5	TRBJ2-3	NA	NA	CASSNNRVVTQYF	TGTGCCAGCAGTAACAACAGGGTAGTTACGCAGTATTTT
TRBV5-1	TRBJ2-2	TRBD1	NA	CASSLTGQGATKTGELFF	TGCGCCAGCAGCTTAACGGGACAGGGGGCAACGAAGACCGGGGAGCTGTTTTTT
TRBV28	TRBJ1-5	TRBD1	NA	CASSTYRGSGNQPQHF	TGTGCCAGCAGTACCTACAGGGGATCGGGCAATCAGCCCCAGCATTTT
TRBV11-2	TRBJ2-1	TRBD2	NA	CASSLGGGNEQFF	TGTGCCAGCAGCTTGGGGGGGGGCAATGAGCAGTTCTTC
TRBV15	TRBJ1-6	TRBD1	NA	CATSPRDSNSPLHF	TGTGCCACCAGCCCCCGGGACAGCAATTCACCCCTCCACTTT
TRBV6-5	TRBJ1-1	NA	NA	CASSPRGWGNTEAFF	TGTGCCAGCAGTCCTAGGGGCTGGGGAAACACTGAAGCTTTCTTT
TRBV29-1	TRBJ1-5	NA	NA	CSVGGDGGQPQHF	TGCAGCGTTGGGGGGGACGGGGGCCAGCCCCAGCATTTT
TRBV28	TRBJ1-2	NA	NA	CASSHEGKYYGYTF	TGTGCCAGCAGTCACGAGGGGAAATATTATGGCTACACCTTC
TRBV5-4	TRBJ2-2	TRBD2	NA	CASSPTSGVNTGELFF	TGTGCCAGCAGCCCGACTAGCGGGGTTAACACCGGGGAGCTGTTTTTT
TRBV5-8	TRBJ1-4	TRBD1	NA	CASSQDRGWDEKLFF	TGTGCCAGCAGCCAAGACAGGGGATGGGACGAAAAACTGTTTTTT
TRBV10-3	TRBJ2-2	NA	NA	CAISLLGEIDTGELFF	TGTGCCATCAGTCTTCTAGGGGAGATTGACACCGGGGAGCTGTTTTTT
TRBV5-5	TRBJ1-1	TRBD1	NA	CASSVDRGTNTEAFF	TGTGCCAGCAGCGTAGACAGGGGGACGAACACTGAAGCTTTCTTT